The 25 T cell receptor beta chains reported below all come from one sample, sequenced in a study of T cells in Graves' hyperthyroidism and ophthalmopathy. TCR beta CDR3 region amplification was performed from RNA transcripts. First-round RT-PCR of the TCR CDR3 relied on the HTBI primer set. TCRdb ran MiXCR on the multiplex PCR reads and lists one entry per CDR3 protein. Of more than 300,000 distinct CDR3 sequences in the sample, more than 14% were seen once. The source material was blood. These receptors were taken from a young woman with Graves' ophthalmopathy.

This clonotype was counted a few times. V gene TRBV10-2 combines with J gene TRBJ2-1, with 7 positions matching TRBD2. The CDR3 spans 14 residues. Losses at the gene ends were 0 bases for V and 6 bases for J; bases not matched to a gene: 2. CDR1 and CDR2 (germline): WSHSY, SAAADI. This CDR3 is CASSESGGSNEQFF. CDR3 nucleotides: TGCGCCAGCAGTGAGTCGGGGGGGAGCAATGAGCAGTTCTTC.

This chain uses TRBV9 with TRBJ1-6, with 9 positions matching TRBD1. The V segment lost 4 bases and the J segment 7 bases; nucleotides outside the gene matches: 6. Germline CDR1 is SGDLS and CDR2 is YYNGEE. This CDR3 region has 15 residues. The CDR3 spells CASSNNRGRNSPLHF. CDR3 nucleotides: TGTGCCAGCAGCAACAACAGGGGGCGGAATTCACCCCTCCACTTT.

This clonotype appeared a few times. The gene calls are TRBV9 and TRBJ2-7; D tentatively reads TRBD1 or TRBD2 (5 bases each). Trimming removed 4 bases from V and 1 base from J, with 15 bases in between. CDR3 size: 15 residues. CDR1 SGDLS and CDR2 YYNGEE come from the germline V gene. Written as DNA, the CDR3 is TGTGCCAGCAGCCTCGCCGGGACCGAGTCCTACGAGCAGTACTTC. This gives the protein CASSLAGTESYEQYF.

This clonotype was observed many times. The DNA for the CDR3 is TGTGCCAGCAGCCCCCAAACAGGGGGCGCGAGGGGAGCTTTCTTT. It codes for CASSPQTGGARGAFF. The chain uses TRBV9 and TRBJ1-1; 9 nucleotides match TRBD1. V dropped 4 bases and J dropped 10; count of bases not matched to a gene: 14. The germline gives CDR1 SGDLS, CDR2 YYNGEE. The CDR3 has 15 residues.

The CDR3: CASRTGSSDTQYF. The DNA for the CDR3 is TGTGCCAGCCGGACAGGTTCTTCAGATACGCAGTATTTT. The chain recombines TRBV18 with TRBJ2-3; 7 nucleotides align to TRBD1. Germline loops: CDR1 KGHSH, CDR2 LQKENI. The V and J ends lost 8 bases and 4 bases, in that order; junction bases with no gene match: 6. This CDR3 has 13 amino acids. Looking up the rest from reference TRBV18 and TRBJ2-3 gives the full variable domain: NAGVMQNPRHLVRRRGQEARLRCSPMKGHSHVYWYRQLPEEGLKFMVYLQKENIIDESGMPKERFSAEFPKEGPSILRIQQVVRGDSAAYFCASRTGSSDTQYFGPGTRLTVL.

This clonotype occurred many times. The chain employs TRBV30 and TRBJ1-6; D uncertain. Per the germline V gene, CDR1 is GTSNPN and CDR2 is SVGIG (reference sequence). The CDR3 consists of 12 residues. V lost 4 bases to trimming and J lost 6 bases, with 7 bases between them. The CDR3 DNA reads TGTGCCTGGACAGTTCCTAATTCACCCCTCCACTTT. It is translated as CAWTVPNSPLHF.

This clonotype was seen many times. V is TRBV7-2 and J is TRBJ1-5, with D possibly being TRBD1 (5 bases). The CDR3 covers 14 residues. The V end lost 5 bases, the J end lost 7 bases, and 15 bases lay between the germline ends. Germline V CDR1 and CDR2: SGHTA, FQGNSA. The CDR3 DNA is TGTGCCAGCAGCCGGTCTATGACAGAGCAGCCCCAGCATTTT. Its protein is CASSRSMTEQPQHF.

On this clonotype itself: This may come from a read error, since a much larger clone is one base off. This sequence joins TRBV2 and TRBJ1-4; D is possibly TRBD1 (5 bases). CDR1 SNHLY and CDR2 FYNNEI come from the germline V gene. This CDR3 spans 17 amino acids. CDR3 DNA: TGTGCCGGCAGTGAAGCGAGAGTGGGGCCACATCAAGAAAAACTGTTTTTT. Its protein is CAGSEARVGPHQEKLFF. The whole variable domain, filled in from reference TRBV2 and TRBJ1-4, reads EPEVTQTPSHQVTQMGQEVILRCVPISNHLYFYWYRQILGQKVEFLVSFYNNEISEKSEIFDDQFSVERPDGSNFTLKIRSTKLEDSAMYFCAGSEARVGPHQEKLFFGSGTQLSVL.

The sample holds many counts of this clonotype. V is TRBV18 and J is TRBJ1-3, with 7 bases matching TRBD1. Germline V lookup: CDR1 KGHSH, CDR2 LQKENI. The trim removed 0 bases at V and 2 bases at J, leaving 10 bases unmatched. The CDR3 length is 18 residues. The CDR3, as DNA: TGTGCCAGCTCACCACCTGGACAGGCTATCTTTCCTGGAAACACCATATATTTT. Translating it yields CASSPPGQAIFPGNTIYF.

Written as DNA, the CDR3 is TGTGCCAGCAGAAAGGCAGGGGCGAGAGGTTACGAGCAGTACTTC. The encoded protein is CASRKAGARGYEQYF. V is TRBV5-4 and J is TRBJ2-7; a weak D match, TRBD1 (6 bases). Trimming took off 5 bases at V and 4 bases at J, with 19 bases between the two ends. CDR1 is SGHNT, CDR2 YYREEE, per germline (reference sequence). The CDR3 runs 15 residues.

This clonotype was counted between two and nine times. V usage is TRBV19 and J usage is TRBJ2-2; maybe TRBD1 (5 bases). The CDR3 covers 15 residues. The V gene lost 3 bases and the J gene lost 2 bases, with 10 bases spanning the gap. From germline, CDR1 is LNHDA and CDR2 SQIVND (reference sequence). The CDR3 DNA reads as TGTGCCAGTAGTATTTGGCAGGGAAACACCGGGGAGCTGTTTTTT. Translated: CASSIWQGNTGELFF.

This clonotype occurred many times. With a much larger clone just one base away, this may be a read error. J is TRBJ2-7 and V is TRBV5-6; the D call may be TRBD1 or TRBD2 (5 bases each). The germline V gene encodes CDR1 SGHDT and CDR2 YYEEEE. This CDR3 is 15 amino acids long. Between the trimmed V and J ends, which lost 4 bases and 0 bases, there was a span of 14 bases. The CDR3 reads CASSPGRRSSYEQYF. For the CDR3, the DNA is TGTGCCAGCAGCCCGGGACGGAGGAGCTCCTACGAGCAGTACTTC.

This clonotype has more than one count but fewer than ten. V usage is TRBV30 and J usage is TRBJ2-3; D is ambiguous. There are 12 residues in the CDR3. Per the germline V gene, CDR1 is GTSNPN and CDR2 is SVGIG (reference sequence). V shed 2 bases and J shed 6 bases, with 9 bases lying between them. CDR3 bases: TGTGCCTGGAGTCCCCCAAGGGATACGCAGTATTTT. This codes for CAWSPPRDTQYF.

Worth noting for this clonotype: Compared with germline, one end of the junction differs, possibly owing to a read error. The gene calls are TRBV7-9 and TRBJ2-1; D possibly matches TRBD1 or TRBD2 (5 bases each). Germline loops: CDR1 SEHNR, CDR2 FQNEAQ (reference sequence). The CDR3 covers 17 residues. Here the CDR3 reads CASSLYGSGPLRYERFF. For the CDR3, the DNA is TGTGCCAGCAGCTTATATGGGTCGGGGCCTTTAAGATATGAGCGGTTCTTC.

This clonotype was counted ten times or more. The chain combines TRBV5-5 with TRBJ2-3; a weak D match, TRBD2 (5 bases). Germline CDR1 reads SGHKS; CDR2 reads YYEKEE (reference sequence). V was trimmed by 1 base and J by 2 bases, leaving 11 bases between them. This CDR3 has 15 residues. The CDR3 protein is CASSLTGILTDTQYF. Written as DNA, the CDR3 is TGTGCCAGCAGCTTGACGGGAATCCTCACAGATACGCAGTATTTT. Filled out from reference TRBV5-5 and TRBJ2-3, the complete variable domain reads DAGVTQSPTHLIKTRGQQVTLRCSPISGHKSVSWYQQVLGQGPQFIFQYYEKEERGRGNFPDRFSARQFPNYSSELNVNALLLGDSALYLCASSLTGILTDTQYFGPGTRLTVL.

This clonotype was counted at least ten times. The chain uses TRBV28 and TRBJ1-5; D remains unclear. Germline values: CDR1 MDHEN, CDR2 SYDVKM. Trimming left V 5 bases short and J 1 base short, with 12 bases between. The CDR3 extends over 15 amino acids. CDR3 amino acids: CASSETGRSNQPQHF. DNA of the CDR3: TGTGCCAGCAGTGAAACCGGACGGAGCAATCAGCCCCAGCATTTT.

This clonotype was counted ten times or more. The chain uses TRBV12-3 or TRBV12-4 and TRBJ2-5, with 9 bases lining up with TRBD1. The CDR3 has 13 amino acids. The V gene end was trimmed by 10 bases and the J gene end by 5 bases; junction bases not matched to a gene: 8. CDR3 loop: CATGQGRRETQYF. The CDR3 nucleotides are TGTGCCACCGGACAGGGGAGGAGGGAGACCCAGTACTTC.

This clonotype appeared many times. The rearrangement joins TRBV27 to TRBJ1-2, with D tentatively TRBD1 (6 bases). Germline V gene data show CDR1 as MNHEY and CDR2 as SMNVEV (reference sequence). The CDR3 contains 13 residues. Deletions cut 5 bases from V and 4 bases from J, with 11 bases between. In DNA, the CDR3 is TGTGCCAGCAGTAGGGGGACTATCTATGGCTACACCTTC. Translating gives CASSRGTIYGYTF.

J is TRBJ1-1 and V is TRBV6-5; D might be TRBD1 (5 bases). The germline gives CDR1 MNHEY, CDR2 SVGAGI. The CDR3 sequence is 16 residues long. V was trimmed by 0 bases and J by 4 bases, leaving 15 bases between them. The CDR3 sequence: CASSYSVGVSITEAFF. As DNA, the CDR3 is TGTGCCAGCAGTTACTCGGTGGGGGTGTCGATCACTGAAGCTTTCTTT.

This clonotype was counted many times. This chain uses TRBV18 with TRBJ1-3; D not resolved. The CDR3 sequence is 16 residues long. Looked up from germline, CDR1 is KGHSH and CDR2 is LQKENI. Trimming left V 5 bases short and J 4 bases short, with 18 bases between. The CDR3 DNA reads as TGTGCCAGCTCATCGAAGGACGGGCTGAGAGGAAACACCATATATTTT. It specifies CASSSKDGLRGNTIYF. Based on the CDR3 plus reference TRBV18 and TRBJ1-3, the full variable domain is NAGVMQNPRHLVRRRGQEARLRCSPMKGHSHVYWYRQLPEEGLKFMVYLQKENIIDESGMPKERFSAEFPKEGPSILRIQQVVRGDSAAYFCASSSKDGLRGNTIYFGEGSWLTVV.

This clonotype was observed a handful of times. This chain uses TRBV29-1 with TRBJ2-7; 11 bases line up with TRBD1. The CDR3 totals 15 residues. Germline V gene data show CDR1 as SQVTM and CDR2 as ANQGSEA. J was trimmed by 1 base and V by 7 bases; bases with no gene match: 9. The CDR3 coding sequence is TGCAGCGCGAACTTAGGACAGGGGGCTTCCTACGAGCAGTACTTC. It translates to CSANLGQGASYEQYF.

The table lists this clonotype with many counts. CDR3 loop: CASSAFFQGYNEKLFF. DNA for the CDR3: TGTGCCAGCAGTGCTTTCTTCCAGGGCTATAATGAAAAACTGTTTTTT. The rearrangement links TRBV2 to TRBJ1-4, with a weak D call TRBD1 (5 bases). In germline, CDR1 is SNHLY, CDR2 FYNNEI. The CDR3 totals 16 residues. Between the trimmed V and J ends, which lost 4 bases and 4 bases, there was a span of 16 bases. Together with reference TRBV2 and TRBJ1-4, the CDR3 gives the full variable domain: EPEVTQTPSHQVTQMGQEVILRCVPISNHLYFYWYRQILGQKVEFLVSFYNNEISEKSEIFDDQFSVERPDGSNFTLKIRSTKLEDSAMYFCASSAFFQGYNEKLFFGSGTQLSVL.

Many counts were recorded for this clonotype. The chain links TRBV11-2 to TRBJ2-7, with no clear D. The CDR3 spans 10 residues. Trimming removed 5 bases at V and 4 bases at J, with 3 bases between. Germline V CDR1 and CDR2: SGHAT, FQNNGV. CDR3 sequence reads: CASSVYEQYF. In nucleotides, the CDR3 is TGTGCCAGCAGCGTTTACGAGCAGTACTTC.

V is TRBV19 and J is TRBJ1-2; perhaps TRBD1 as D (6 bases). V gave up 5 bases and J gave up 4 bases, with 11 bases separating them. CDR1 and CDR2 from the germline V gene are LNHDA and SQIVND (reference sequence). This CDR3 is 13 amino acids long. The CDR3 sequence: CASSRQEGYGYTF. In DNA form, the CDR3 reads TGTGCCAGTAGTCGACAGGAGGGCTATGGCTACACCTTC. Based on the CDR3 plus reference TRBV19 and TRBJ1-2, the full variable domain is DGGITQSPKYLFRKEGQNVTLSCEQNLNHDAMYWYRQDPGQGLRLIYYSQIVNDFQKGDIAEGYSVSREKKESFPLTVTSAQKNPTAFYLCASSRQEGYGYTFGSGTRLTVV.

A remark on this clonotype: With a much larger clone just one base away, this may be a read error. CDR3 sequence reads: CAILGSYGYTF. In DNA form, the CDR3 reads TGTGCCATCCTCGGGAGCTATGGCTACACCTTC. The genes are TRBV12-3 or TRBV12-4 and TRBJ1-2; D unclear. Trimming cost V 10 bases and J 4 bases, with 10 bases left between them. This CDR3 contains 11 residues.